This is a list of T cell receptor beta chains from one sample in a study of T cell repertoires and Cas9 in healthy adults. Sequencing used immunoSEQ multiplex PCR; TCRdb keeps in-frame clones, though not all of them. The sample has some 15,000 clones, approximately 92% seen once. Sequenced: Tregs (CD4+, CD25+, CD127-, CD137-, CD154-) from PBMCs; culture status not recorded. These receptors came from a human donor in good health. Both conserved end residues are part of each CDR3. A D gene is named only where the DNA matches it firmly. The listing skips clone size in some rows; elsewhere it reads once, few, many or a size class.

NA,TRBJ1-1,TRBV5-1,few,CASSLSGGNTEAFF,TGCGCCAGCAGCTTGTCGGGGGGGAACACTGAAGCTTTCTTT
TRBD2,TRBJ2-5,TRBV7-2,NA,CASSPHVSGGLETQYF,TGTGCCAGCAGCCCACATGTTAGCGGGGGGCTGGAGACCCAGTACTTC
NA,TRBJ2-2,TRBV28,NA,CASIQGNTGELFF,TGTGCCAGCATCCAGGGGAACACCGGGGAGCTGTTTTTT
NA,TRBJ1-2,TRBV7-9,NA,CASNPLEAKGYTF,TGTGCCAGCAACCCGTTGGAGGCCAAGGGCTACACCTTC
NA,TRBJ1-5,TRBV10-3,NA,CAISESSRLSNQPQHF,TGTGCCATCAGTGAGTCGTCGCGACTTAGCAATCAGCCCCAGCATTTT
NA,TRBJ2-5,TRBV6-1,NA,CASSEQGQETQYF,TGTGCCAGCAGTGAACAGGGCCAAGAGACCCAGTACTTC
NA,TRBJ2-3,TRBV19,NA,CASSDGLDTQYF,TGTGCCAGTAGCGATGGATTAGATACGCAGTATTTT
NA,TRBJ1-5,TRBV7-6,NA,CASSPVRGGNQPQHF,TGTGCCAGCAGCCCCGTACGAGGGGGCAATCAGCCCCAGCATTTT
NA,TRBJ1-2,TRBV7-9,NA,CASSLKGTNYGYTF,TGTGCCAGCAGCTTAAAGGGGACTAACTATGGCTACACCTTC
NA,TRBJ2-3,TRBV7-2,NA,CASSPQAGHTDTQYF,TGTGCCAGCAGCCCCCAGGCGGGACACACAGATACGCAGTATTTT
TRBD1,TRBJ1-2,TRBV6-5,once,CASSYRDSYGYTF,TGTGCCAGCAGTTATAGGGACAGCTATGGCTACACCTTC
TRBD2,TRBJ2-1,TRBV10-3,once,CAISPLLAGVSYNEQFF,TGTGCCATCAGCCCGCTCCTAGCGGGGGTTAGCTACAATGAGCAGTTCTTC
NA,TRBJ1-2,TRBV7-3,NA,CASSRASGVLGYTF,TGTGCCAGCAGCCGAGCTTCCGGAGTATTAGGCTACACCTTC
NA,TRBJ2-7,TRBV7-2,NA,CASSLVQGRSYEQYF,TGTGCCAGCAGCTTAGTTCAGGGGAGATCCTACGAGCAGTACTTC
NA,TRBJ1-5,TRBV15,NA,CATSREVVLNQPQHF,TGTGCCACCAGCAGAGAGGTTGTCCTCAATCAGCCCCAGCATTTT
NA,TRBJ1-2,TRBV4-3,NA,CASSQDSRLLLGYTF,TGCGCCAGCAGCCAAGATTCCAGGCTCCTGTTAGGCTACACCTTC
NA,TRBJ1-1,TRBV6-5,once,CASTRRENTEAFF,TGTGCCAGCACCCGACGGGAGAACACTGAAGCTTTCTTT
NA,TRBJ1-2,TRBV6-6,few,CASSLGGGYTF,TGTGCCAGCAGTTTAGGTGGGGGCTACACCTTC
TRBD1,TRBJ1-1,TRBV28,NA,CASSFHPRDRGRRYSEAFF,TGTGCCAGCAGTTTTCATCCCCGGGACAGGGGACGCCGGTACTCCGAAGCTTTCTTT
NA,TRBJ1-5,TRBV10-1,NA,CASSEVSTWEDQPQHF,TGCGCCAGCAGTGAGGTCAGTACCTGGGAGGATCAGCCCCAGCATTTT
TRBD1,TRBJ2-2,TRBV15,NA,CATSKPGQGNTGELFF,TGTGCCACCAGCAAACCGGGACAGGGGAACACCGGGGAGCTGTTTTTT
TRBD1,TRBJ2-7,TRBV4-3,NA,CASSPGQGNYEQYF,TGCGCCAGCAGCCCCGGACAGGGGAACTACGAGCAGTACTTC
NA,TRBJ2-1,TRBV7-2,few,CASRRGRDEQFF,TGTGCCAGCAGACGAGGCCGCGATGAGCAGTTCTTC
NA,TRBJ2-1,TRBV27,NA,CASRRPGQSYNEQFF,TGTGCCAGCAGACGACCCGGACAGTCCTACAATGAGCAGTTCTTC
NA,TRBJ2-1,TRBV7-9,once,CASSRPGSNEQFF,TGTGCCAGCAGCCGTCCCGGGTCTAATGAGCAGTTCTTC
NA,TRBJ2-3,TRBV20-1,NA,CSTDTPTTQYF,TGCAGTACCGACACCCCGACTACGCAGTATTTT
NA,TRBJ1-1,TRBV2,NA,CASRPKDRPTEAFF,TGTGCCAGCAGACCCAAAGACAGGCCCACTGAAGCTTTCTTT
TRBD2,TRBJ2-2,TRBV6-1,NA,CASSGTGTSLTGELFF,TGTGCCAGCAGTGGGACCGGGACTAGTCTTACCGGGGAGCTGTTTTTT
TRBD1,TRBJ1-1,TRBV5-1,NA,CASGTGQTNTEAFF,TGCGCCAGCGGAACGGGACAGACGAACACTGAAGCTTTCTTT
TRBD2,TRBJ2-3,TRBV6-7,NA,CASVGGGQEDTQYF,TGTGCCAGCGTCGGCGGGGGGCAAGAAGATACGCAGTATTTT
NA,TRBJ1-2,TRBV5-6,NA,CASSPQGLANYGYTF,TGTGCCAGCAGCCCCCAGGGACTAGCTAACTATGGCTACACCTTC
TRBD1,TRBJ1-4,TRBV4-3,few,CASSQVSSGQGHEKLFF,TGCGCCAGCAGCCAAGTCTCTTCCGGACAGGGACACGAAAAACTGTTTTTT
NA,TRBJ2-2,TRBV6-6,medium-sized,CASKLMEELFF,TGTGCCAGCAAGCTAATGGAGGAGCTGTTTTTT
NA,TRBJ2-5,TRBV7-2,once,CASSLGSGQETQYF,TGTGCCAGCAGCTTAGGCAGCGGTCAAGAGACCCAGTACTTC
NA,TRBJ2-1,TRBV11-3,NA,CASSLGSYNEQFF,TGTGCCAGCAGCTTAGGATCCTACAATGAGCAGTTCTTC
NA,TRBJ1-3,TRBV18,NA,CASSPPNRGSGNTIYF,TGTGCCAGCTCACCACCTAATCGGGGATCAGGAAACACCATATATTTT
TRBD1,TRBJ2-2,TRBV18,NA,CASSPRTGDTGELFF,TGTGCCAGCTCACCGAGGACAGGGGATACCGGGGAGCTGTTTTTT
NA,TRBJ2-2,TRBV9,NA,CASSFSDGNTGELFF,TGTGCCAGCAGCTTCTCGGACGGAAACACCGGGGAGCTGTTTTTT
NA,TRBJ2-5,TRBV5-6,NA,CASSLLRMQETQYF,TGTGCCAGCAGCTTGTTGCGGATGCAAGAGACCCAGTACTTC
NA,TRBJ1-5,TRBV28,few,CASSLASGRNQPQHF,TGTGCCAGCAGTTTAGCCTCAGGTAGGAATCAGCCCCAGCATTTT
NA,TRBJ2-7,TRBV2,NA,CASLESNRYEQYF,TGTGCCAGCCTGGAGTCTAATCGCTACGAGCAGTACTTC
TRBD1,TRBJ1-2,TRBV15,NA,CATSRDSNFYGYTF,TGTGCCACCAGTAGGGACAGCAACTTCTATGGCTACACCTTC
NA,TRBJ1-6,TRBV21-1,NA,CASSRGTSYSPLHF,TGTGCCAGCAGCCGCGGGACGTCTTATTCACCCCTCCACTTT
NA,TRBJ2-5,TRBV11-3,NA,CASSLDSGETQYF,TGTGCCAGCAGCTTAGATAGTGGAGAGACCCAGTACTTC
TRBD1,TRBJ1-4,TRBV9,once,CASSPPPGQGGEKLFF,TGTGCCAGCAGCCCCCCCCCGGGACAGGGAGGAGAAAAACTGTTTTTT
TRBD2,TRBJ2-1,TRBV11-3,NA,CASSPTGLDGEQFF,TGTGCCAGCAGCCCCACGGGACTAGATGGTGAGCAGTTCTTC
TRBD2,TRBJ2-1,TRBV9,NA,CASSPRTSPNEQFF,TGTGCCAGCAGCCCCCGGACTAGCCCAAATGAGCAGTTCTTC
NA,TRBJ1-1,TRBV11-3,NA,CASSSPGRGLVFGNTEAFF,TGTGCCAGCAGCTCACCAGGCCGGGGGCTTGTGTTCGGGAACACTGAAGCTTTCTTT
TRBD1,TRBJ1-1,TRBV19,NA,CASSILGTVTEAFF,TGTGCCAGTAGTATTCTCGGGACAGTTACTGAAGCTTTCTTT
TRBD1,TRBJ1-3,TRBV9,once,CASSLGGGTGVSTIYF,TGTGCCAGCAGCCTAGGTGGTGGGACAGGGGTTAGCACCATATATTTT
TRBD2,TRBJ2-5,TRBV5-6,NA,CASSLDASGAHGTQYF,TGTGCCAGCAGCTTGGATGCTAGCGGGGCGCATGGAACCCAGTACTTC
TRBD1,TRBJ2-7,TRBV14,once,CASSQGQGAFNNYEQYF,TGCGCCAGCAGCCAGGGACAGGGGGCTTTCAACAACTACGAGCAGTACTTC
TRBD2,TRBJ2-1,TRBV15,NA,CATSRGLAGALILEQFF,TGTGCCACCAGCAGAGGGCTAGCGGGGGCCCTCATACTTGAGCAGTTCTTC
NA,TRBJ2-1,TRBV15,NA,CATSRDVAGEQFF,TGTGCCACCAGCAGAGATGTGGCCGGTGAGCAGTTCTTC
NA,TRBJ2-1,TRBV6-5,NA,CARGNATSYNEQFF,TGTGCCAGAGGGAATGCCACGTCCTACAATGAGCAGTTCTTC
NA,TRBJ2-5,TRBV20-1,NA,CSAWTQETQYF,TGCAGTGCTTGGACTCAAGAGACCCAGTACTTC
TRBD2,TRBJ2-1,TRBV7-9,NA,CASSLRTAGVRNEQFF,TGTGCCAGCAGCTTACGTACAGCGGGAGTGCGCAATGAGCAGTTCTTC
NA,TRBJ1-2,TRBV29-1,NA,CSVYKPGNRLINYGYTF,TGCAGCGTTTACAAGCCGGGGAATCGCCTCATTAACTATGGCTACACCTTC